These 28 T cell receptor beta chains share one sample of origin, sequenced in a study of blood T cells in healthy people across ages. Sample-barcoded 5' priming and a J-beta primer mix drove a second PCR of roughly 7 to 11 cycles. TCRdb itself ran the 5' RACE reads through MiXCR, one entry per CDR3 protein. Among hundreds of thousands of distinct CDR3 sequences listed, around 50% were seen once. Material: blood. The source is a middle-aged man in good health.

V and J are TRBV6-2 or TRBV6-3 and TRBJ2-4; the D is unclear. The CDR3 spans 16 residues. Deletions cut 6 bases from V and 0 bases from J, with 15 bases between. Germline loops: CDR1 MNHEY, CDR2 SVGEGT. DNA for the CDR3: TGTGCCAGCAGCCCTAAAACGACATTAGCCAAAAACATTCAGTACTTC. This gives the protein CASSPKTTLAKNIQYF.

In DNA, the CDR3 is TGTGCCAGCAGCGTAGAGGGAGTGGGTGGCTACACCTTC. It codes for CASSVEGVGGYTF. This chain uses TRBV9 with TRBJ1-2, with no clear D. This CDR3 has 13 amino acids. Trimming took 0 bases from V and 7 from J, leaving 10 bases between them. From germline, CDR1 is SGDLS and CDR2 YYNGEE.

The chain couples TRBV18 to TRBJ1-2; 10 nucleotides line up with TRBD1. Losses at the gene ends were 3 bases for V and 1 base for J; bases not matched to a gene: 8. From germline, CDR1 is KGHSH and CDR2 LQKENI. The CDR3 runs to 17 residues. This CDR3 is CASSPTGTGDVNYGYTF. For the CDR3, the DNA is TGTGCCAGCTCACCGACCGGGACAGGGGATGTTAACTATGGCTACACCTTC.

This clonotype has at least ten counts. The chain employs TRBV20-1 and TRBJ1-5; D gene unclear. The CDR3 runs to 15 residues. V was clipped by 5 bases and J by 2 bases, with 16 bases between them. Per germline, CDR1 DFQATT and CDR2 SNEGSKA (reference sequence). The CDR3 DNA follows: TGCAGTGCTTTGAATACCAAAGGAGGCAATCAGCCCCAGCATTTT. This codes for CSALNTKGGNQPQHF.

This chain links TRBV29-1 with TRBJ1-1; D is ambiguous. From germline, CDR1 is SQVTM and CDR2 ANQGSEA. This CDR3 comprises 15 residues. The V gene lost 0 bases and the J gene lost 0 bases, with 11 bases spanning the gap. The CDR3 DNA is TGCAGCGTTGAAGACCCAGCTGGAATGAACACTGAAGCTTTCTTT. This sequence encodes CSVEDPAGMNTEAFF.

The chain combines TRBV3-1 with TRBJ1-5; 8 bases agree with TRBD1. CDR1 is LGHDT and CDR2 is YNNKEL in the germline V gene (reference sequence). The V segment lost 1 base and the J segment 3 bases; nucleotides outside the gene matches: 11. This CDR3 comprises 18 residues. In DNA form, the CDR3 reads TGTGCCAGCAGCCAAGGATTTCAGGGGGCCCTTAACAATCAGCCCCAGCATTTT. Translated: CASSQGFQGALNNQPQHF.

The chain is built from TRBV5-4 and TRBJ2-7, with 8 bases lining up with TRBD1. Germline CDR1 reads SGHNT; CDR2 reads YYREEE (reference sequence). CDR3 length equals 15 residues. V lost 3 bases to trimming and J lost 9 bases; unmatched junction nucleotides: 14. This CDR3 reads CASSWRTGPGGVQYF. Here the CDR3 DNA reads TGTGCCAGCAGCTGGAGGACAGGGCCTGGAGGGGTGCAGTACTTC.

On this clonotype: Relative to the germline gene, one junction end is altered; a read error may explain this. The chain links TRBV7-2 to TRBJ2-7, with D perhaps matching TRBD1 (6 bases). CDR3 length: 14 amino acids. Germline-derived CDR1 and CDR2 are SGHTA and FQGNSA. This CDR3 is CASSPGHNSYGQYF. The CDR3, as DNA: TGTGCCAGCAGCCCGGGACATAACTCCTACGGGCAGTACTTC.

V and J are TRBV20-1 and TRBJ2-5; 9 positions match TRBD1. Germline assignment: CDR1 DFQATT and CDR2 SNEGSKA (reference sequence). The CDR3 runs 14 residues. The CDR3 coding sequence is TGCAGCGCTCGAGGGGACAGGGCTAAAGAGACCCAGTACTTC. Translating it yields CSARGDRAKETQYF.

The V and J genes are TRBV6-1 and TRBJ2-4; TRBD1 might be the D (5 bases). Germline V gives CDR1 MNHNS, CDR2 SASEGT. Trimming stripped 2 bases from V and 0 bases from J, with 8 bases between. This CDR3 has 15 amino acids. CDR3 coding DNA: TGTGCCAGCAGTGAATACAGGCTAGCCAAAAACATTCAGTACTTC. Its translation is CASSEYRLAKNIQYF.

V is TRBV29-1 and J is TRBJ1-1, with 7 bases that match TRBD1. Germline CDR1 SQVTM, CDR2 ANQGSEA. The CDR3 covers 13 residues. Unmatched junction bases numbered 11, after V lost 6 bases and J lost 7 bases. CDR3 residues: CSVVVGGAGEAFF. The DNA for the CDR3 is TGCAGCGTAGTAGTAGGGGGCGCAGGTGAAGCTTTCTTT. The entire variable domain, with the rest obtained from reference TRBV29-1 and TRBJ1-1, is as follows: SAVISQKPSRDICQRGTSLTIQCQVDSQVTMMFWYRQQPGQSLTLIATANQGSEATYESGFVIDKFPISRPNLTFSTLTVSNMSPEDSSIYLCSVVVGGAGEAFFGQGTRLTVV.

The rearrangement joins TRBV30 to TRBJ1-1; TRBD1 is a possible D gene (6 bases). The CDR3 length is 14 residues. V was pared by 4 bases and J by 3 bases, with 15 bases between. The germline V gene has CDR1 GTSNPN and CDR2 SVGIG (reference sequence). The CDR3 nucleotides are TGTGCCTGGATTATGACAGGCGGGGACACTGAAGCTTTCTTT. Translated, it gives CAWIMTGGDTEAFF.

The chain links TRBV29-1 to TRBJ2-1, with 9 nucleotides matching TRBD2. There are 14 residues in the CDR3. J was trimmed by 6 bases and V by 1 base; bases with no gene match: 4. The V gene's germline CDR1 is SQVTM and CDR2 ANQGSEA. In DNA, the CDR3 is TGCAGCGTTGAAGGGTTAGCGGGAGCCAATGAGCAGTTCTTC. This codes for CSVEGLAGANEQFF.

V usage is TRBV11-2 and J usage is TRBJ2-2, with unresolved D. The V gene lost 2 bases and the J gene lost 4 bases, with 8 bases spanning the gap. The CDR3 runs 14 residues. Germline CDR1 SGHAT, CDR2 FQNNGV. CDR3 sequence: CASSLSSITGELFF. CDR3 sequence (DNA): TGTGCCAGCAGCTTATCGTCTATCACCGGGGAGCTGTTTTTT.

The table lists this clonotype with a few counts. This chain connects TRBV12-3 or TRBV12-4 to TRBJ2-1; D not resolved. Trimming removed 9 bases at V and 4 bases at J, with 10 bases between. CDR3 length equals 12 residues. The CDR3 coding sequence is TGTGCCAGTAAGCGCCTATACAATGAGCAGTTCTTC. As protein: CASKRLYNEQFF.

DNA of the CDR3: TGTGCCAGCAGCTTAGTGACAGGGCCCGGGGAGCTGTTTTTT. Translation gives CASSLVTGPGELFF. V and J are TRBV11-2 and TRBJ2-2; 7 bases fit TRBD1. Germline V gene lookup returns CDR1 SGHAT and CDR2 FQNNGV. Losses at the gene ends were 1 base for V and 6 bases for J; bases not matched to a gene: 2. The length of the CDR3 is 14 residues.

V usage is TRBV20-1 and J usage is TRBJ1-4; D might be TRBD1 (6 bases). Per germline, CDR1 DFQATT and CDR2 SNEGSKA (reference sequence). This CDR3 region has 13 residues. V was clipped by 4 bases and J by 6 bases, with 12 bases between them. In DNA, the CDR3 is TGCAGTGCTAACCCAGGGGAGGATGAAAAACTGTTTTTT. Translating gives CSANPGEDEKLFF.

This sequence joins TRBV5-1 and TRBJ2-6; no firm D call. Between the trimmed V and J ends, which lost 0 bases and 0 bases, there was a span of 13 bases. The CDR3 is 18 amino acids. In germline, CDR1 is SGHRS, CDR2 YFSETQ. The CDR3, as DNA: TGCGCCAGCAGCTTGGTTTTTCAAGGTGGCTCTGGGGCCAACGTCCTGACTTTC. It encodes CASSLVFQGGSGANVLTF.

The CDR3 DNA follows: TGTGCCAGCAGCTTACGACAGGGGGCCTTGGGGCTCTCTGGGGCCAACGTCCTGACTTTC. This encodes CASSLRQGALGLSGANVLTF. The genes are TRBV11-2 and TRBJ2-6, with 10 positions matching TRBD1. The length of the CDR3 is 20 residues. J gave up 0 bases and V 2 bases, and 10 bases lay outside the gene matches. Germline-derived CDR1 and CDR2 are SGHAT and FQNNGV.

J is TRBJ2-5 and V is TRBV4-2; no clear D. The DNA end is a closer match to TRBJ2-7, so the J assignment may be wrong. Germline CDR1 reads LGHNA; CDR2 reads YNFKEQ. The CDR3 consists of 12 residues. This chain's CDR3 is CASSQGVFEQYF. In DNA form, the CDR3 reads TGTGCCAGCAGCCAAGGCGTGTTCGAGCAGTACTTC.

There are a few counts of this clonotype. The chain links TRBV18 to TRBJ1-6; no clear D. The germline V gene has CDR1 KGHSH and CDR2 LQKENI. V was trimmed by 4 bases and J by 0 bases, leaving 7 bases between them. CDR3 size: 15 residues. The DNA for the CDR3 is TGTGCCAGCTCACTGGATAGCTCCTATAATTCACCCCTCCACTTT. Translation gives CASSLDSSYNSPLHF. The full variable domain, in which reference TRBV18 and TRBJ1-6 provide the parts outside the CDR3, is NAGVMQNPRHLVRRRGQEARLRCSPMKGHSHVYWYRQLPEEGLKFMVYLQKENIIDESGMPKERFSAEFPKEGPSILRIQQVVRGDSAAYFCASSLDSSYNSPLHFGNGTRLTVT.

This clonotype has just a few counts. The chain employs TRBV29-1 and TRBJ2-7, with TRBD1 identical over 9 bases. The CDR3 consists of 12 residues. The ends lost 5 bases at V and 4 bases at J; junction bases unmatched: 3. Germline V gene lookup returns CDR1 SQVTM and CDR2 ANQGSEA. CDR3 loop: CSVSDRGYEQYF. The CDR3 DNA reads TGCAGCGTTTCAGACAGGGGGTACGAGCAGTACTTC.

The CDR3 DNA reads as TGCAGCGCGGGGGAGGTCTACGAGCAGTACTTC. Protein product: CSAGEVYEQYF. This chain links TRBV29-1 with TRBJ2-7, with a weak D call TRBD2 (6 bases). Germline CDR1 SQVTM, CDR2 ANQGSEA. V dropped 7 bases and J dropped 3 bases, with 10 bases sitting between them. The CDR3 runs 11 residues.

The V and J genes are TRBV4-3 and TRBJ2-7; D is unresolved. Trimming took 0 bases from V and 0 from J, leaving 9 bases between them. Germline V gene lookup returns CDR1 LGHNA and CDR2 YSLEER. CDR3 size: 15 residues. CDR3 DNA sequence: TGCGCCAGCAGCCAAGATCGACACGGCTCCTACGAGCAGTACTTC. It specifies CASSQDRHGSYEQYF.

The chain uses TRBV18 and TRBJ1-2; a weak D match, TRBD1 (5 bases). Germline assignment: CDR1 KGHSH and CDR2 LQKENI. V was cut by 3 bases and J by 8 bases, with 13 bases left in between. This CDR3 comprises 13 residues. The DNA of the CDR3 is TGTGCCAGCTCACCGGGCAGGGAGGAGGGCTACACCTTC. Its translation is CASSPGREEGYTF.

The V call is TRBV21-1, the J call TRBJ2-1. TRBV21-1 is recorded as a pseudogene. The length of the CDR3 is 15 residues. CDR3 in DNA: TGTGCCAGCAGCAAAGATCCGGACGGGTCCTACGAGCAGTTCTTC. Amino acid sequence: CASSKDPDGSYEQFF.

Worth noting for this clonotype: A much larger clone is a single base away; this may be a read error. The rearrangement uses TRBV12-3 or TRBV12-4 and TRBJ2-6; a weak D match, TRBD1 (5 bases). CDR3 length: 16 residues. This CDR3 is CASSLETGSGANVPTF. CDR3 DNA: TGTGCCAGCAGCCTAGAGACCGGCTCTGGGGCCAACGTCCCGACTTTC.

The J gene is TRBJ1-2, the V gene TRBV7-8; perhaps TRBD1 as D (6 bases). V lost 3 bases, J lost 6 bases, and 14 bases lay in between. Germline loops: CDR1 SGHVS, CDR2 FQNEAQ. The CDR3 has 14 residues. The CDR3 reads CASSLKGGFNGYTF. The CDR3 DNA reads TGTGCCAGCAGCTTGAAAGGGGGTTTTAATGGCTACACCTTC. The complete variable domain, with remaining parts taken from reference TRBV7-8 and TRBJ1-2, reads GAGVSQSPRYKVAKRGQDVALRCDPISGHVSLFWYQQALGQGPEFLTYFQNEAQLDKSGLPSDRFFAERPEGSVSTLKIQRTQQEDSAVYLCASSLKGGFNGYTFGSGTRLTVV.